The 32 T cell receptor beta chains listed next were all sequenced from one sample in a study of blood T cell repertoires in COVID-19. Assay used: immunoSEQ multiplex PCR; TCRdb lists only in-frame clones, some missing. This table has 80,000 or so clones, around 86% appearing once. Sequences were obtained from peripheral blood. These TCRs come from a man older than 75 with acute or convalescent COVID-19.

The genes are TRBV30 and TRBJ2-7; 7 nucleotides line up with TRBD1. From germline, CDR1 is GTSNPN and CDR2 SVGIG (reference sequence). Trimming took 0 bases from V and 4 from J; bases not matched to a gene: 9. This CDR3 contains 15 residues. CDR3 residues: CAWSVGSGQLYEQYF. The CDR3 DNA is TGTGCCTGGAGTGTAGGATCGGGACAGCTATACGAGCAGTACTTC.

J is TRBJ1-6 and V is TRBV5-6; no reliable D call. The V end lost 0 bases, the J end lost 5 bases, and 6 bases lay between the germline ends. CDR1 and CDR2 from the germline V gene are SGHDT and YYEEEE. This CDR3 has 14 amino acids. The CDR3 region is CASSLGGDNSPLHF. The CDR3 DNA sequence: TGTGCCAGCAGCTTGGGCGGGGATAATTCACCCCTCCACTTT.

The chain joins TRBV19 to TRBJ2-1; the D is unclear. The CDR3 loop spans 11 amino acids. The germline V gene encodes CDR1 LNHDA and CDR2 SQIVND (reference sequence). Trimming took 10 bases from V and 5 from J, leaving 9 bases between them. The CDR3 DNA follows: TGTGCCACCCGACTGAACAATGAGCAGTTCTTC. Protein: CATRLNNEQFF.

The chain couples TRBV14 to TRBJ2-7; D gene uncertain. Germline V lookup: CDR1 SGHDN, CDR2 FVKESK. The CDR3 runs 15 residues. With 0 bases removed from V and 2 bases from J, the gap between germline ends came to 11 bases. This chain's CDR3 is CASSQDRVRTYEQYF. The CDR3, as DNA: TGTGCCAGCAGCCAAGATCGTGTGCGAACCTACGAGCAGTACTTC.

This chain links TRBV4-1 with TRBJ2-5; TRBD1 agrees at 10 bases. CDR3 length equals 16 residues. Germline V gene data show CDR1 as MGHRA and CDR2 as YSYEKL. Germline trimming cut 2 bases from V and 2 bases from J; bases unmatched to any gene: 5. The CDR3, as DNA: TGCGCCAGCAGCCAATCTCCGGGACAGGGGCAAGAGACCCAGTACTTC. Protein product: CASSQSPGQGQETQYF.

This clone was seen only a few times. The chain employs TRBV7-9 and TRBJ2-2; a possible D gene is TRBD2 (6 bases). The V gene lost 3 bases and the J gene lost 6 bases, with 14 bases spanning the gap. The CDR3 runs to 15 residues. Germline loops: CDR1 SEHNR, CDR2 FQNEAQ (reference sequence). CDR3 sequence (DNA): TGTGCCAGCAGCTTCTTCGGCGGGATCCCCGGGGAGCTGTTTTTT. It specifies CASSFFGGIPGELFF.

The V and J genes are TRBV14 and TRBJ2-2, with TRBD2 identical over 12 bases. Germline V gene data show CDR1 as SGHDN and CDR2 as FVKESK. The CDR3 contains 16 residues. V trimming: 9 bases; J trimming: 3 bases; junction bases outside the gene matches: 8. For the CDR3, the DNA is TGTGCCAGTCGGCTAGCGGGAGGGCCGCACACCGGGGAGCTGTTTTTT. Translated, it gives CASRLAGGPHTGELFF.

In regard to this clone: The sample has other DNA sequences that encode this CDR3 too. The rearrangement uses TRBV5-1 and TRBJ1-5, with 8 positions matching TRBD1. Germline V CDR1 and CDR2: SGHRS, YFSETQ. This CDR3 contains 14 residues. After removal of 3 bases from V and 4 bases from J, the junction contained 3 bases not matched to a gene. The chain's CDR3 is CASSSGQGNQPQHF. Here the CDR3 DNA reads TGCGCCAGCAGCTCCGGACAGGGAAATCAGCCCCAGCATTTT.

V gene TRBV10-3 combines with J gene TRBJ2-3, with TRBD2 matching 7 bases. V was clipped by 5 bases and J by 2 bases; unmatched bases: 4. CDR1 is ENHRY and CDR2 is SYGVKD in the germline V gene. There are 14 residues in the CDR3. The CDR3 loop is CAISKLAFTDTQYF. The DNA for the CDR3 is TGTGCCATCAGTAAACTAGCGTTCACAGATACGCAGTATTTT.

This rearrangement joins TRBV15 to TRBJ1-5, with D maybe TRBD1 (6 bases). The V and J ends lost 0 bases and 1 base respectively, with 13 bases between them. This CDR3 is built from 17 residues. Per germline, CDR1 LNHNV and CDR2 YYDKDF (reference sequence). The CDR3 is CATSRDTGIRSNQPQHF. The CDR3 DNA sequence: TGTGCCACCAGCAGAGACACAGGGATTCGGAGCAATCAGCCCCAGCATTTT.

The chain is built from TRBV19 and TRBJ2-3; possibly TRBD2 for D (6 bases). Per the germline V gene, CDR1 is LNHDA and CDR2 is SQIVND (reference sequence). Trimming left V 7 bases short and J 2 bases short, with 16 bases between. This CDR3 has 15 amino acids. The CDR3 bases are TGTGCCAGTAAACTAGGATCTAGCGTCACAGATACGCAGTATTTT. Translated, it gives CASKLGSSVTDTQYF.

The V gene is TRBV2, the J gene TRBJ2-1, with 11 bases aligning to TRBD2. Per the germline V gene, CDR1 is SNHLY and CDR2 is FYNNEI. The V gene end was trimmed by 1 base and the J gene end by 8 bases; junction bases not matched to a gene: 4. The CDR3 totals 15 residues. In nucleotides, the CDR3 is TGTGCCAGCAGTGAAGGGCTAGCGGGAGGCGATGAGCAGTTCTTC. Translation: CASSEGLAGGDEQFF.

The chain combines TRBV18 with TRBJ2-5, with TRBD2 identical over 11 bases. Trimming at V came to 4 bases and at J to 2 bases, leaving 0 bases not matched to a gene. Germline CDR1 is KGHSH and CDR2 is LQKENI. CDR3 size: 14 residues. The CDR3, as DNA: TGTGCCAGCTCACGACTAGCGGGACAAGAGACCCAGTACTTC. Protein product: CASSRLAGQETQYF.

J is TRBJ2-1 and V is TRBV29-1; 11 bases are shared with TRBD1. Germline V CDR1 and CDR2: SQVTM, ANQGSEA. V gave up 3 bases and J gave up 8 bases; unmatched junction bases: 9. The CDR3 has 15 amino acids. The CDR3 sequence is CSVEGGQGARDEQFF. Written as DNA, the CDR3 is TGCAGCGTTGAGGGCGGACAGGGGGCGAGAGATGAGCAGTTCTTC.

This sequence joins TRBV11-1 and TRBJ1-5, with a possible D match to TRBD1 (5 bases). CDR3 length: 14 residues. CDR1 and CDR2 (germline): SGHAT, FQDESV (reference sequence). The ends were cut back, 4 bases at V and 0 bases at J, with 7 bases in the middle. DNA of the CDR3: TGTGCCAGCAGCTCCGACAGTAGCAATCAGCCCCAGCATTTT. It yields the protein CASSSDSSNQPQHF. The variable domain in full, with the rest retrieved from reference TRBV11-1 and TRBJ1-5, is EAEVAQSPRYKITEKSQAVAFWCDPISGHATLYWYRQILGQGPELLVQFQDESVVDDSQLPKDRFSAERLKGVDSTLKIQPAELGDSAMYLCASSSDSSNQPQHFGDGTRLSIL.

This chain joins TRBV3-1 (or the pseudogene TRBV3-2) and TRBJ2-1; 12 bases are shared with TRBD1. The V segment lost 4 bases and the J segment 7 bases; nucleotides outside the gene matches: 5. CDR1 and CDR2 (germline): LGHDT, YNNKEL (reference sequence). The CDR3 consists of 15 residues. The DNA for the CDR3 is TGTGCCAGCAGCCCCGGGACAGGGGGCTGGAATGAGCAGTTCTTC. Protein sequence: CASSPGTGGWNEQFF.

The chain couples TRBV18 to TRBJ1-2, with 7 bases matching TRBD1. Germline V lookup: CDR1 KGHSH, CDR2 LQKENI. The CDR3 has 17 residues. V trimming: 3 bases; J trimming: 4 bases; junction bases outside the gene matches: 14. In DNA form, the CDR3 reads TGTGCCAGCTCACCCTACCCCTCTGTAGGGGGCGGCTATGGCTACACCTTC. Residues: CASSPYPSVGGGYGYTF.

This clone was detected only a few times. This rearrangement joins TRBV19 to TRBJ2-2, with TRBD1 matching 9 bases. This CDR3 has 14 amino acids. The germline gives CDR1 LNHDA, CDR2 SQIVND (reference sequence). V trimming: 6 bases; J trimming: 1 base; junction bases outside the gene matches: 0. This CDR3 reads CASRTGGNTGELFF. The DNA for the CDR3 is TGTGCCAGTAGGACAGGGGGGAACACCGGGGAGCTGTTTTTT.

The CDR3 DNA is TGCAGCGTTGCCGAGAGGAGTAACTATGGCTACACCTTC. This translates into CSVAERSNYGYTF. This chain joins TRBV29-1 and TRBJ1-2; D gene unclear. The CDR3 extends over 13 amino acids. Trimming pared 4 bases from V and 1 base from J, leaving 10 bases between. Germline loops: CDR1 SQVTM, CDR2 ANQGSEA.

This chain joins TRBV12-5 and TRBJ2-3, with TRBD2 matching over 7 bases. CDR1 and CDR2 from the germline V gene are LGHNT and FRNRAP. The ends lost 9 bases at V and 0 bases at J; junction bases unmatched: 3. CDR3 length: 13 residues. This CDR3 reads CASERDSTDTQYF. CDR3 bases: TGTGCTAGCGAGCGGGACAGCACAGATACGCAGTATTTT.

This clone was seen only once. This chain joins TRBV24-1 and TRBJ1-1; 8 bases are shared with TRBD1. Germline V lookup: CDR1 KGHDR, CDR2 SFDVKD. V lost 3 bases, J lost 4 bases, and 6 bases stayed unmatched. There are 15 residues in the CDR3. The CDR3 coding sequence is TGTGCCACCAGTGATCATCACACAGGGGGCACTGAAGCTTTCTTT. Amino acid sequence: CATSDHHTGGTEAFF.

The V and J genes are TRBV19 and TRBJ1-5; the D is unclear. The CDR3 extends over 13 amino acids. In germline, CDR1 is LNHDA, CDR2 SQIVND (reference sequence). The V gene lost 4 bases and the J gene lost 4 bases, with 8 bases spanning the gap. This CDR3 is CASSTGKNQPQHF. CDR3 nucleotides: TGTGCCAGTAGTACCGGGAAAAATCAGCCCCAGCATTTT.

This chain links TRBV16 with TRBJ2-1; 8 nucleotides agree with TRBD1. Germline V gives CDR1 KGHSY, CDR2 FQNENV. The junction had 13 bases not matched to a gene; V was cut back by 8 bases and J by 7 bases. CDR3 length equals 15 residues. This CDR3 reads CASASGRQGTNEQFF. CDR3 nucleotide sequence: TGTGCCAGCGCCTCCGGCAGACAGGGGACTAATGAGCAGTTCTTC. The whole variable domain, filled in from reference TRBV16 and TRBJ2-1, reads GEEVAQTPKHLVRGEGQKAKLYCAPIKGHSYVFWYQQVLKNEFKFLISFQNENVFDETGMPKERFSAKCLPNSPCSLEIQATKLEDSAVYFCASASGRQGTNEQFFGPGTRLTVL.

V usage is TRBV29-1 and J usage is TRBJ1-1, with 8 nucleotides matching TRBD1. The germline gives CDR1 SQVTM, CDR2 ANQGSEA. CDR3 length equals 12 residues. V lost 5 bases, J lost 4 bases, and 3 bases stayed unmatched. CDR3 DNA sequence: TGCAGCGTTACGGACAGGGTCACTGAAGCTTTCTTT. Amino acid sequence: CSVTDRVTEAFF.

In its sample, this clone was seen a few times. CDR3 DNA: TGCGCCAGCAGCTTGGTTGCGGGAGGGATGGAGACCCAGTACTTC. Its protein product is CASSLVAGGMETQYF. The rearrangement uses TRBV5-1 and TRBJ2-5; 9 nucleotides agree with TRBD2. The germline CDR1 and CDR2 sequences are SGHRS and YFSETQ. This CDR3 spans 15 amino acids. Germline trimming cut 0 bases from V and 5 bases from J; bases unmatched to any gene: 5.

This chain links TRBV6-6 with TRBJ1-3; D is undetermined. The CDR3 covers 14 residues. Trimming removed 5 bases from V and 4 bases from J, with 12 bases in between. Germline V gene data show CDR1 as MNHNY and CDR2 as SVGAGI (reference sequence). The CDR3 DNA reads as TGTGCCAGCAGTGTCCAGACTGGCGGAAACACCATATATTTT. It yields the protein CASSVQTGGNTIYF.

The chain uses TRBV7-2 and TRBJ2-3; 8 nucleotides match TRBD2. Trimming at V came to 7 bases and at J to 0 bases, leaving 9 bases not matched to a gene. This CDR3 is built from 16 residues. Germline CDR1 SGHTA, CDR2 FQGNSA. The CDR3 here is CASTRRVAGSTDTQYF. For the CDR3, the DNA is TGTGCCAGCACCCGACGGGTAGCGGGGAGCACAGATACGCAGTATTTT.

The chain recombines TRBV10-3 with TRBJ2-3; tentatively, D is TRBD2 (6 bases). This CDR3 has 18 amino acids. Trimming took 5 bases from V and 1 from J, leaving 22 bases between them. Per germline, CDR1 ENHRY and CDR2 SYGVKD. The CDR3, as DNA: TGTGCCATCAGTACTAACCGGGACTTCTGGAGGGGCACAGATACGCAGTATTTT. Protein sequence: CAISTNRDFWRGTDTQYF.

The CDR3 nucleotides are TGCGCCAGCAGCTTGGCCCCAGGGGTCCCTCTTCAAGAGACCCAGTACTTC. It is translated as CASSLAPGVPLQETQYF. V is TRBV5-1 and J is TRBJ2-5; D is possibly TRBD1 (6 bases). V was clipped by 0 bases and J by 2 bases, with 17 bases between them. The CDR3 extends over 17 amino acids. Per germline, CDR1 SGHRS and CDR2 YFSETQ.

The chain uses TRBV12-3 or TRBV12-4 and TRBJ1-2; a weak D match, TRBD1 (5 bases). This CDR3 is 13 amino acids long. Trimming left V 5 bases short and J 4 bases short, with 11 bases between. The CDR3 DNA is TGTGCCAGCAGTCATCAGGGTGGCTATGGCTACACCTTC. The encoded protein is CASSHQGGYGYTF.

This chain's CDR3 is CASSLATEYEQYF. For the CDR3, the DNA is TGCGCCAGCAGCTTGGCCACCGAGTACGAGCAGTACTTC. The chain employs TRBV5-1 and TRBJ2-7; D unresolved. Germline V lookup: CDR1 SGHRS, CDR2 YFSETQ. V lost 0 bases and J lost 4, with 8 bases in between. The CDR3 runs 13 residues.

CDR3 protein: CASSLALGQGAEKLFF. In DNA form, the CDR3 reads TGTGCCAGCAGCTTAGCGCTCGGGCAGGGGGCAGAAAAACTGTTTTTT. This chain links TRBV7-9 with TRBJ1-4, with 8 bases identical to TRBD1. The V gene's germline CDR1 is SEHNR and CDR2 FQNEAQ (reference sequence). Unmatched junction bases numbered 8, after V lost 0 bases and J lost 8 bases. The CDR3 is 16 residues long.